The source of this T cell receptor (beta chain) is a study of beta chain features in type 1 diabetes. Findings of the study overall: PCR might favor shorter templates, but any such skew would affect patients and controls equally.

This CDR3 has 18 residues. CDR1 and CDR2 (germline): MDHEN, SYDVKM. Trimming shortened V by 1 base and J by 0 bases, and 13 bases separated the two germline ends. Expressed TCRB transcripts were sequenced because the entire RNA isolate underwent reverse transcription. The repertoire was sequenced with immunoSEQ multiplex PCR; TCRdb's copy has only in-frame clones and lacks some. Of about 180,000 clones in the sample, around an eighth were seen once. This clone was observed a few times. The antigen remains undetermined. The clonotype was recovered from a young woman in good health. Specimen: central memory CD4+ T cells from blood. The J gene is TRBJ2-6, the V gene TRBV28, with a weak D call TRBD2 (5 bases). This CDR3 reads CASSLFPGSSSGANVLTF. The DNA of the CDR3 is TGTGCCAGCAGTTTATTTCCTGGGAGCAGCTCTGGGGCCAACGTCCTGACTTTC.